These T cell receptor beta chains were read from a single sample in a study of T cell repertoires in cytomegalovirus infection. TCRdb called the reads again in MiXCR, with one record for every CDR3 protein. The data show about 490,000 distinct CDR3 sequences, roughly 29% seen once. The sample comprised PBMCs. The receptors originated from a human donor in good health (CMV status not recorded). Some clones in this sample may be carry-over from other donors' samples. CDR3s include the opening cysteine and the closing phenylalanine or tryptophan. A D gene is named only where the DNA matches it firmly. Expanded clones get a size class; other rows say once, few or many, or leave the size out.

d_call,clone_size,v_call,j_call,cdr3_nt,cdr3_aa
-,-,TRBV6-2/TRBV6-3,TRBJ2-1,TGTGCCAGCAGGGGGTGGTTCGCGGGGAATGAGCAGTTCTTC,CASRGWFAGNEQFF
-,-,TRBV4-1,TRBJ1-1,TGCGCCAGCAGCCACACCTCAGGGGCGACGGGAACTGAAGCTTTCTTT,CASSHTSGATGTEAFF
-,-,TRBV28,TRBJ1-5,TGTGCCAGCACCCCGGGGGGGTATAATAGCAATCAGCCCCAGCATTTT,CASTPGGYNSNQPQHF
TRBD1,-,TRBV7-8,TRBJ1-4,TGTGCCAGCAGCCCCTGGACAGGGAAGGGTGAAAAACTGTTTTTT,CASSPWTGKGEKLFF
TRBD1,few,TRBV7-9,TRBJ1-4,TGTGCCAGCAGTCTAGGACAGGACCCGAATGAAAAACTGTTTTTT,CASSLGQDPNEKLFF
TRBD2,-,TRBV11-2,TRBJ2-2,TGTGCCAGCAGCTCCTTAGCGGGAGGGTCCGGGGAGCTGTTTTTT,CASSSLAGGSGELFF
-,-,TRBV19,TRBJ1-5,TGTGCCAGTAGTATTCCCCTTAATCAGCCCCAGCATTTT,CASSIPLNQPQHF
-,-,TRBV6-2/TRBV6-3,TRBJ1-1,TGTGCCAGCAGCCCACCCCAGGCGAACACTGAAGCTTTCTTT,CASSPPQANTEAFF
-,-,TRBV29-1,TRBJ2-5,TGCAGCGTTGAAGGCCTGAGACTTCGGGAGACCCAGTACTTC,CSVEGLRLRETQYF
TRBD2,-,TRBV27,TRBJ2-3,TGTGCCAGCAGTTTACCCGGACTAGCTGGATCGGATACGCAGTATTTT,CASSLPGLAGSDTQYF
TRBD2,many,TRBV6-2/TRBV6-3,TRBJ2-3,TGTGCCAGCAGCCTAACCGGGGGGGGACCCAGCACAGATACGCAGTATTTT,CASSLTGGGPSTDTQYF
-,few,TRBV24-1,TRBJ2-5,TGTGCCACCTCTTCCGTGGAGGGGAAGACCCAGTACTTC,CATSSVEGKTQYF